This T cell receptor beta chain appears in the sequencing data of a study of T cells in Graves' hyperthyroidism and ophthalmopathy. General study points: Peripheral blood also featured most of the thyroid clonotypes expanded above 0.001. Through a model of 13 V-J features, ophthalmopathy was separated from stable hyperthyroidism.

The CDR3 is made up of 15 amino acids. Germline V gene lookup returns CDR1 SGHVS and CDR2 FQNEAQ. Trimming shortened V by 5 bases and J by 3 bases, and 17 bases separated the two germline ends. In regard to this clonotype: Its matching antigen is unknown.

Authors of the study amplified TCR beta CDR3 regions from RNA transcripts. The HTBI primer set drove a first-round RT-PCR of the TCR CDR3. MiXCR was run by TCRdb on the multiplex PCR reads, yielding one entry per CDR3 protein. The sample yields 600,000 to 800,000 distinct CDR3 sequences, approximately 40% seen once. This sequence was found in a woman aged 40 to 50 with Graves' hyperthyroidism. The V and J genes are TRBV7-8 and TRBJ2-7, with D maybe TRBD1 (6 bases). Sequenced input: blood. CDR3 sequence reads: CASSQGTPKGYEQYF. CDR3 in DNA: TGTGCCAGCAGCCAAGGGACACCGAAAGGCTACGAGCAGTACTTC. The whole variable domain, filled in from reference TRBV7-8 and TRBJ2-7, reads GAGVSQSPRYKVAKRGQDVALRCDPISGHVSLFWYQQALGQGPEFLTYFQNEAQLDKSGLPSDRFFAERPEGSVSTLKIQRTQQEDSAVYLCASSQGTPKGYEQYFGPGTRLTVT.